Listed below are T cell receptor beta chains from one sample, sequenced in a study of T cells after yellow fever vaccination. A single record per CDR3 protein comes from TCRdb applying MiXCR to the 5' RACE reads. The data contain 500,000 to 650,000 distinct CDR3 sequences, 13% of them singletons. The sample was PBMCs, taken on the day of the yellow fever booster vaccination. The receptors shown here come from a young man who received the YFV17D yellow fever vaccine. Each CDR3 is given with its conserved first and last residue. A D gene is named only where the DNA matches it firmly. The listing skips clone size in some rows; elsewhere it reads once, few, many or a size class.

TRBV27	TRBJ1-4	few	-	TGTGCCAGCAGTTCGACAGTGGCAACTAATGAAAAACTGTTTTTT	CASSSTVATNEKLFF
TRBV30	TRBJ2-1	-	TRBD1	TGTGCCTGGAGTCCTACACAGGGGCCACGGGGATCCCACTACAATGAGCAGTTCTTC	CAWSPTQGPRGSHYNEQFF
TRBV29-1	TRBJ1-2	-	-	TGCAGCGTTGAAGGCGAGCGGGTTTCTAACTATGGCTACACCTTC	CSVEGERVSNYGYTF
TRBV7-2	TRBJ2-1	-	TRBD2	TGTGCCAGCAGCTTAACACTAGCGGGCGATCACAATGAGCAGTTCTTC	CASSLTLAGDHNEQFF
TRBV29-1	TRBJ1-2	-	-	TGCAGCGTTGAAGATTTCGCAAGTTATGGCTACACCTTC	CSVEDFASYGYTF
TRBV6-2/TRBV6-3	TRBJ1-2	-	TRBD1	TGTGCCAGCAGTTACCCTGGGACAGACTATGGCTACACCTTC	CASSYPGTDYGYTF
TRBV20-1	TRBJ2-5	-	-	TGCAGTGCTAGAGATTTTTCGCGGACACAAGAGACCCAGTACTTC	CSARDFSRTQETQYF
TRBV3-1	TRBJ2-1	-	-	TGTGCCAGCAGCCAAGTCCAGAGGGGTGAGCAGTTCTTC	CASSQVQRGEQFF
TRBV20-1	TRBJ1-1	many	-	TGCAGTGCTAGAGTAGGGAGAAACACTGAAGCTTTCTTT	CSARVGRNTEAFF
TRBV2	TRBJ2-7	-	-	TGTGCCAGCAATCTACGGGATCAGCCCGAGCAGTACTTC	CASNLRDQPEQYF
TRBV18	TRBJ1-1	-	-	TGTGCCAGCTCACCACAGTCCGACACTGAAGCTTTCTTT	CASSPQSDTEAFF
TRBV7-8	TRBJ2-1	many	-	TGTGCCAGCACCGGAGGGGATGAGCAGTTCTTC	CASTGGDEQFF
TRBV20-1	TRBJ2-2	few	-	TGCAGTGCGAATAAGCAGGGGTCCGGGGAGCTGTTTTTT	CSANKQGSGELFF